This TCR beta chain is from a study of blood T cell repertoires in COVID-19. Study information: Whether acute or convalescent, the COVID-19 samples came from the United States, Italy and Spain. From T cells, B-cell-depleted T cells, or PBMCs came the material, which was cDNA or gDNA.

In the authors' methods: Estimated nucleated cell counts came from reference gene primer amplification. Generated by immunoSEQ multiplex PCR, the TCRdb table keeps only in-frame clones and is missing some. The DNA gave D and trimming, while V, J and clone size come from that table. The sample has roughly 13,000 clones, around three quarters seen once. In this sample, this clone turned up a few times. This CDR3 comprises 16 residues. With 0 bases removed from V and 0 bases from J, the gap between germline ends came to 12 bases. CDR1 MNHEY and CDR2 SVGAGI come from the germline V gene. This sequence originates from a man aged 65 to 85 with acute or convalescent COVID-19. V and J are TRBV6-5 and TRBJ2-7; D is unresolved. The source material was peripheral blood. CDR3 bases: TGTGCCAGCAGTTACTCGTCGTCAGAAAGCTCCTACGAGCAGTACTTC. The encoded protein is CASSYSSSESSYEQYF.